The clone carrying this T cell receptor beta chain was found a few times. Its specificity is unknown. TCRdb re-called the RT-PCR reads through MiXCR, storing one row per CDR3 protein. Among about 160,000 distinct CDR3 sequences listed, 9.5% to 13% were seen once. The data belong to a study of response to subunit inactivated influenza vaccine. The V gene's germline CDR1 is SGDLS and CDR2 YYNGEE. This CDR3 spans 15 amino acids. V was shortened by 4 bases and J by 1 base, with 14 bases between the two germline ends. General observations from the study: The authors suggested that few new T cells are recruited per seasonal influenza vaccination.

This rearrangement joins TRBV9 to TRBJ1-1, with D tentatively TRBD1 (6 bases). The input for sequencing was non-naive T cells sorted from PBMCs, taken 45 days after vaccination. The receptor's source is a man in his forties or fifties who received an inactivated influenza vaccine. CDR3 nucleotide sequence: TGTGCCAGCAGCCCCAACAGGGAGGGGAACACTGAAGCTTTCTTT. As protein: CASSPNREGNTEAFF.